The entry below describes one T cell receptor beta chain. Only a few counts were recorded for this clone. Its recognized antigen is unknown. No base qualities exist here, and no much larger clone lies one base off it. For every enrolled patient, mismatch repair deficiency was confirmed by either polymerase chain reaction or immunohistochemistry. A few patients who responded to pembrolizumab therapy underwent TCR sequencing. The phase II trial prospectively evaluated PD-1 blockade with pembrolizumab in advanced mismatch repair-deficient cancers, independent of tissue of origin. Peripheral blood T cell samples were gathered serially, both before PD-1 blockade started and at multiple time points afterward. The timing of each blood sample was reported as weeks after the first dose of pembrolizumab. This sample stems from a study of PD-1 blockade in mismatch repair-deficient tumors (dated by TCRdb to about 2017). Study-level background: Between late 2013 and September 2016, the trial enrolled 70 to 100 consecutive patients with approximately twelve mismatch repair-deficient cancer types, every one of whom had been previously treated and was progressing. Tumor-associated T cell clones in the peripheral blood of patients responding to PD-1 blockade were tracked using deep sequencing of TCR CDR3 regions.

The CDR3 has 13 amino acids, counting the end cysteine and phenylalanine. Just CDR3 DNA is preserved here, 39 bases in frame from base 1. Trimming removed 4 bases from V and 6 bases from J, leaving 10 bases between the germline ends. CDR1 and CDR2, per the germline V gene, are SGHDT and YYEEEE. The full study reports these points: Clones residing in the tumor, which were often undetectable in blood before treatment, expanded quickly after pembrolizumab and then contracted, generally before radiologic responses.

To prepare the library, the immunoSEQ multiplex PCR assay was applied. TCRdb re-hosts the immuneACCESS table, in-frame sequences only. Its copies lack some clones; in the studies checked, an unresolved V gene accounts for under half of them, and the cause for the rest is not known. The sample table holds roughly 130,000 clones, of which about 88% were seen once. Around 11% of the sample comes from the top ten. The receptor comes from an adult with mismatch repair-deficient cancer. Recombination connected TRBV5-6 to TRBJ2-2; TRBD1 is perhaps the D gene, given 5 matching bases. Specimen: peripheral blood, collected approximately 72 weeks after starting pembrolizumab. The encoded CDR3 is CASSPGNPGELFF. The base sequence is TGTGCCAGCAGCCCAGGGAATCCCGGGGAGCTGTTTTTT. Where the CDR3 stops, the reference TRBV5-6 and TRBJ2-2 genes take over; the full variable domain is DAGVTQSPTHLIKTRGQQVTLRCSPKSGHDTVSWYQQALGQGPQFIFQYYEEEERQRGNFPDRFSGHQFPNYSSELNVNALLLGDSALYLCASSPGNPGELFFGEGSRLTVL.